This T cell receptor beta chain was recovered during a study of regulatory T cells in long-lasting Graves disease. The CDR3 runs 15 residues. V gave up 7 bases and J gave up 4 bases, with 17 bases separating them. CDR3-region Arm-PCR and iRepertoire HTBI primers produced the TCR beta libraries. TCRdb ran MiXCR on the multiplex PCR reads and lists one entry per CDR3 protein. Of about 220,000 distinct CDR3 sequences in the sample, approximately 20% were seen once. Time point denoted: newly diagnosed GD, antithyroid drugs for less than 3 months. PBMCs provided the RNA from which the TCR library was made.

The sample in question was peripheral blood mononuclear cells (PBMCs), obtained at new diagnosis, from a patient treated with antithyroid drugs. This receptor was obtained from a female donor with Graves disease. The chain couples TRBV12-3 or TRBV12-4 to TRBJ1-3; weak D call: TRBD1 (6 bases). The CDR3 loop reads CASTPDTGLGNTIYF. The CDR3 nucleotides read TGTGCCAGCACTCCCGACACAGGGTTGGGAAACACCATATATTTT.